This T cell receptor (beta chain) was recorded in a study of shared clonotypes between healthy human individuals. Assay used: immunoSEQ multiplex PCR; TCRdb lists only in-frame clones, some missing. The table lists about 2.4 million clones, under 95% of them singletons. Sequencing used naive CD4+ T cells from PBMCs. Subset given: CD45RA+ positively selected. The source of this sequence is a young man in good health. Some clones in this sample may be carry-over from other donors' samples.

The DNA for the CDR3 is TGTGCCAGCAGTCGGCTTCTTCAGCCCCAGCATTTT. Translating gives CASSRLLQPQHF. This chain links TRBV6-1 with TRBJ1-5; D remains unclear. Germline CDR1 is MNHNS and CDR2 is SASEGT. V was shortened by 5 bases and J by 6 bases, with 8 bases between the two germline ends. The CDR3 spans 12 residues.